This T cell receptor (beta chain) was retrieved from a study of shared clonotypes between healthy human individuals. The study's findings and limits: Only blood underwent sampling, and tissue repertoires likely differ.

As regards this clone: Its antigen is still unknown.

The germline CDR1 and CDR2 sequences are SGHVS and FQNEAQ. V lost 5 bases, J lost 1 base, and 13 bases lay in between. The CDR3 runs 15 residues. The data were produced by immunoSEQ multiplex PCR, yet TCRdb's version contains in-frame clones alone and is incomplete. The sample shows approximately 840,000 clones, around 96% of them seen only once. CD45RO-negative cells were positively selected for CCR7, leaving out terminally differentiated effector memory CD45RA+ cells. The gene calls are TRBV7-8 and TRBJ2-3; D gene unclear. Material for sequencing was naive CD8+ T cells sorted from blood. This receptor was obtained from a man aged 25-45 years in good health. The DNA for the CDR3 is TGTGCCAGCAGCCTTAGGGTGGGTCGCACAGATACGCAGTATTTT. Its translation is CASSLRVGRTDTQYF.